This entry describes one T cell receptor beta chain. Antigen specificity is unknown. The sample belongs to a study of cytomegalovirus exposure and HLA in healthy donors. Vbeta (60) and Jbeta (13) primers were used in the PCR. Sequencing was performed with immunoSEQ multiplex PCR; in TCRdb, only in-frame clones are kept and a portion is missing. The sample lists 120,000 to 150,000 clones; about 80% were seen once. Findings and limits, study-wide: TCR beta V- and J-gene trimming was later associated with a missense DCLRE1C variant. It was reported that the classifier diagnosed cytomegalovirus status with high specificity and sensitivity in both the original and validation cohorts. The study flagged about 150 TCR beta chains as cytomegalovirus-associated. Among CMV-associated TCR beta chains, most appeared HLA-restricted in a later analysis.

CDR1 SGDLS and CDR2 YYNGEE come from the germline V gene. Germline trimming cut 3 bases from V and 3 bases from J; bases unmatched to any gene: 11. This CDR3 contains 16 residues. The origin of this receptor is a man aged 35 to 55 in good health and CMV-seronegative. Input material: PBMCs. The chain employs TRBV9 and TRBJ2-7; 8 bases fit TRBD1. The CDR3 here is CASSAKQGTGHYEQYF. In DNA form, the CDR3 reads TGTGCCAGCAGCGCTAAACAGGGGACAGGCCACTACGAGCAGTACTTC.